This T cell receptor (beta chain) was sequenced during a study of T cell responses to AZD1222 COVID-19 vaccine. Clones were sequenced by immunoSEQ multiplex PCR, and TCRdb holds only the in-frame ones, with some missing. The table includes about 150,000 clones, under 95% detected once. The sequencing used peripheral blood, collected on day 0 of AZD1222 vaccination. The receptor was isolated from an adult in good health.

The CDR3 bases are TGTGCCAGCAGTGCCCCCGGGGCCGGGGAGCTGTTTTTT. Translated, it gives CASSAPGAGELFF. The rearrangement joins TRBV25-1 to TRBJ2-2; D might be TRBD2 (5 bases). The germline CDR1 and CDR2 sequences are MGHDK and SYGVNS. Trimming took 4 bases from V and 6 from J, leaving 9 bases between them. This CDR3 comprises 13 residues.